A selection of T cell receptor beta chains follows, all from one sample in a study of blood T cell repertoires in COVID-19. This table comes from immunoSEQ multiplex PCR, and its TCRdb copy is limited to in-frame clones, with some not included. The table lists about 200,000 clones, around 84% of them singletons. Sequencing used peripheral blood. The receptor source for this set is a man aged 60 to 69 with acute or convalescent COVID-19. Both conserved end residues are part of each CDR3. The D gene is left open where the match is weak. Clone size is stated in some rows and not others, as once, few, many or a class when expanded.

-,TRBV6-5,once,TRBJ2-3,TGTGCCAGCAGTACCTACGTAAGCACAGATACGCAGTATTTT,CASSTYVSTDTQYF
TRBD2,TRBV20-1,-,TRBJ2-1,TGCAGTGCTAGTCTAGCGGGGGGCTACAATGAGCAGTTCTTC,CSASLAGGYNEQFF
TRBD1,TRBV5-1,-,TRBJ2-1,TGCGCCAGCAGCTTGATACCGGGACAGGGGGCGATCAATGAGCAGTTCTTC,CASSLIPGQGAINEQFF
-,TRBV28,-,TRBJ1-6,TGTGCCAGCAGTCTCGGACACTCCAATTCACCCCTCCACTTT,CASSLGHSNSPLHF
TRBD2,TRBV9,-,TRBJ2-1,TGTGCCAGCAGCGTAGGGGGAGCGGGGGGTCAGAATGAGCAGTTCTTC,CASSVGGAGGQNEQFF
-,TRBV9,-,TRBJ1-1,TGTGCCAGCAGCCCAACCCCAGGGGCGAACACTGAAGCTTTCTTT,CASSPTPGANTEAFF
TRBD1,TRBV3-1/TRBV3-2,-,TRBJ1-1,TGTGCCAGCAGCCCCGGACAGGTCAACGCTGAAGCTTTCTTT,CASSPGQVNAEAFF
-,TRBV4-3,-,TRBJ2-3,TGCGCCAGCAGCCAAGATGAGGGGGGGAGCACAGATACGCAGTATTTT,CASSQDEGGSTDTQYF
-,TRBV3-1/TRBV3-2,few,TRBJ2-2,TGTGCCAGCAGTGGATACCAGGGGATGGCCGGGGAGCTGTTTTTT,CASSGYQGMAGELFF
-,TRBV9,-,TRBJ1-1,TGTGCCAGCAGCCCGCGGTACCCGGCCTCAGCTGAAGCTTTCTTT,CASSPRYPASAEAFF
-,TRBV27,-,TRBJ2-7,TGTGCCAGCAGTCAGAGAGCGGAATACGAGCAGTACTTC,CASSQRAEYEQYF
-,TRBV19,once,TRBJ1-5,TGTGCCAGTACCATCGGGGTTGAGCCCCAGCATTTT,CASTIGVEPQHF
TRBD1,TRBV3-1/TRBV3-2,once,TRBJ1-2,TGTGCCAGCAGCCAAGATCCCCCCGGACAGGGGGCGCGAATCTATGGCTACACCTTC,CASSQDPPGQGARIYGYTF
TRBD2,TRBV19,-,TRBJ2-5,TGTGCCAGTTCGGCGGGGGGCGGGGGCCAAGAGACCCAGTACTTC,CASSAGGGGQETQYF
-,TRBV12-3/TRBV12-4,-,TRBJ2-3,TGTGCCAGCGGCCTGGCCGCCACAGATACGCAGTATTTT,CASGLAATDTQYF
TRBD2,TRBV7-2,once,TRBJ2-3,TGTGCCAGCAGCCCCCAGCGGGGGGGCCCCGGAGATACGCAGTATTTT,CASSPQRGGPGDTQYF
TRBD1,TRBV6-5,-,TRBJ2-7,TGTGCCAGCAGTTACTCGAGGGGGCTTCCGGCCGAGCAGTACTTC,CASSYSRGLPAEQYF
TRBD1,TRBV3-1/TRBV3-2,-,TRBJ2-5,TGTGCCAGCAGCCAGCGAGGGACAGGGGAAGAGACCCAGTACTTC,CASSQRGTGEETQYF
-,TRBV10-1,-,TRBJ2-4,TGCGCCAGCAGTGCAGGGGCGGCGGGAAACATTCAGTACTTC,CASSAGAAGNIQYF
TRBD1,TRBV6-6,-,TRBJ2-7,TGTGCCAGCAACGATCGACAGGGTGCCTACGAGCAGTACTTC,CASNDRQGAYEQYF
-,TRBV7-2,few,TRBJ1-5,TGTGCCAGCAGCTTAGAACGTACCGTCAGGCATTTT,CASSLERTVRHF
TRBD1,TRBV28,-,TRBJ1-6,TGTGCCAGCAGTTTTAGGGGACAGGGTTATTCACCCCTCCACTTT,CASSFRGQGYSPLHF
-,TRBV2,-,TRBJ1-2,TGTGCCAGTACTCAGGCGAGATTGAACTATGGCTACACCTTC,CASTQARLNYGYTF
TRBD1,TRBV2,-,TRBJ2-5,TGTGCCAGCAGCGGACAGGGGGAAGAGCAGGAGACCCAGTACTTC,CASSGQGEEQETQYF
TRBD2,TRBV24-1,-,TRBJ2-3,TGTGCCACCAGTGGCGAGCGGGGGGGACTTTTTAACACAGATACGCAGTATTTT,CATSGERGGLFNTDTQYF
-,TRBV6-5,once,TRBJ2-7,TGTGCCAGCAGACTGACAGGCACCTACGAGCAGTACTTC,CASRLTGTYEQYF
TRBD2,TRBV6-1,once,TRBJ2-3,TGTGCCAGCAGTGCCAGATTATCAGCGGGGGGGCGTCCAGATACGCAGTATTTT,CASSARLSAGGRPDTQYF
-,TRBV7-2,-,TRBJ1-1,TGTGCCAGCAGCAGAGGCCGAGGGAACACTGAAGCTTTCTTT,CASSRGRGNTEAFF
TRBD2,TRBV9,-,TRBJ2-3,TGTGCCAGCAGCGTAGTGGCTAGCGGGGGGGCCACAGATACGCAGTATTTT,CASSVVASGGATDTQYF
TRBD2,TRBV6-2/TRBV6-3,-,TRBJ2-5,TGTGCCAGCAGTCCCAACGACGTACTAGCGGGGGGGGTAGAGACCCAGTACTTC,CASSPNDVLAGGVETQYF
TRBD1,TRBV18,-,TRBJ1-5,TGTGCCAGCTCACCACTCGGACAGGGACATGGCAATCAGCCCCAGCATTTT,CASSPLGQGHGNQPQHF
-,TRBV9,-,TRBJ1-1,TGTGCCAGCAGCGTATTGGGAGAGAACACTGAAGCTTTCTTT,CASSVLGENTEAFF
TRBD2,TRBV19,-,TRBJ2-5,TGTGCCAGTAGTCACCTTCGCGGGGGGCCCCCGGAGACCCAGTACTTC,CASSHLRGGPPETQYF